Reported below is one TCR beta chain. Antigen unknown. The sample originates from a study of CD8 T cells in Susac syndrome. Study observations and caveats: Susac-specific public clones found in total CD8+ repertoires numbered 15 to 20, and those in CD8+ TEMRA repertoires numbered several.

Random hexamers were used to reverse transcribe the RNA input (about 0.5 to 1 ug). TCRdb analysed the immunoSEQ multiplex PCR reads with MiXCR anew, one entry per CDR3 protein. The table includes 200,000 or so distinct CDR3 sequences, 95% detected once. Sequencing of TCR beta, carried out with a high-throughput approach, was applied to CD8+ and CD4+ T cells from the blood. V was shortened by 0 bases and J by 7 bases, with 7 bases between the two germline ends. The CDR3 has 13 residues. CDR1 PRHDT and CDR2 FYEKMQ come from the germline V gene (reference sequence). The source is a human donor with Susac syndrome. The sequenced material came from CD8+ T cells from PBMCs. The chain has TRBV13 and TRBJ2-1; D call uncertain. CDR3 amino acids: CASSLGRENEQFF. CDR3 nucleotides: TGTGCCAGCAGCTTAGGAAGGGAAAATGAGCAGTTCTTC.